This TCR beta chain was retrieved from a study of blood T cell repertoires in COVID-19. The CDR3 runs to 17 residues. Germline V gene data show CDR1 as SEHNR and CDR2 as FQNEAQ (reference sequence). The repertoire was sequenced with immunoSEQ multiplex PCR; TCRdb's copy has only in-frame clones and lacks some. Among around 70,000 clones listed, 89% were seen once. On this clone itself: An end of the junction differs from the germline gene, which may be a read error. The same CDR3 also results from other DNA sequences found in this sample.

The TCR sequence derives from a man aged 80 or over with acute or convalescent COVID-19. The rearrangement links TRBV7-9 to TRBJ2-1; TRBD2 aligns across 15 bases. Specimen: peripheral blood. The CDR3 reads CASSFPGLAGGHNEQFF. DNA of the CDR3: TGTGCCAGCAGCTTCCCTGGACTAGCGGGGGGGCACAATGAGCAATTCTTC.